This T cell receptor beta chain comes out of a study of Graves' ophthalmopathy and Graves' hyperthyroidism. Study-wide results and caveats: Ophthalmopathy progression predictions by the model showed about 75% specificity and approximately 71% sensitivity. A 13-signature model separated ophthalmopathy from stable hyperthyroidism, roughly 85% sensitivity, 65% to 82% specificity. Detected in blood as well were most expanded thyroid clonotypes with frequency above 0.001.

The TCR beta CDR3 regions underwent amplification from RNA transcripts. HTBI primers primed a first-round RT-PCR, and a second-round multiplex PCR followed. TCRdb reanalysed the multiplex PCR reads using MiXCR and keeps one entry per CDR3 protein. Altogether about 210,000 distinct CDR3 sequences are present, roughly 29% being singletons, with the ten largest covering approximately 8.6%. In its sample, this clonotype was seen many times. The antigen is not known. Clinical symptoms, serum thyroxine, TRAb, thyroid ultrasound and orbital computed tomography were relied on for diagnosis. CDR1 is DFQATT and CDR2 is SNEGSKA in the germline V gene (reference sequence). The CDR3 contains 15 residues. Trimming cost V 0 bases and J 2 bases, with 14 bases left between them.

The sequencing input was peripheral blood. The receptor was isolated from a man in his fifties or sixties with Graves' ophthalmopathy. The V and J genes are TRBV20-1 and TRBJ2-7; D tentatively fits TRBD1 or TRBD2 (5 bases each). The CDR3 DNA sequence: TGCAGTGCTAGAGATTCGGAGTTGGGACCCTACGAGCAGTACTTC. Amino acid sequence: CSARDSELGPYEQYF.